These 24 T cell receptor beta chains originate from one sample sequenced in a study of cytomegalovirus exposure and HLA in healthy donors. The PCR had 60 Vbeta and 13 Jbeta primers. Generated by immunoSEQ multiplex PCR, the TCRdb table keeps only in-frame clones and is missing some. The sample yields 150,000 to 180,000 clones, roughly three quarters seen once. Sample: PBMCs. The receptors shown here come from a man aged 30 to 39 in good health and CMV-seropositive.

The chain carries TRBV9 and TRBJ1-5, with 10 bases lining up with TRBD1. J lost 5 bases, V lost 4 bases, and 6 bases had no gene match. From germline, CDR1 is SGDLS and CDR2 YYNGEE. The CDR3 length is 15 residues. CDR3 nucleotide sequence: TGTGCCAGCAGCTTCGGGACAGGGGCTTATCAGCCCCAGCATTTT. It codes for CASSFGTGAYQPQHF.

J is TRBJ1-3 and V is TRBV15; a weak D match, TRBD1 (5 bases). This CDR3 contains 15 residues. Looked up from germline, CDR1 is LNHNV and CDR2 is YYDKDF (reference sequence). V was trimmed by 4 bases and J by 1 base, leaving 11 bases between them. Written as DNA, the CDR3 is TGTGCCACCAGCAAAGACAGAATATCTGGAAACACCATATATTTT. This codes for CATSKDRISGNTIYF.

CDR3 residues: CAIRDRGFNEQFF. The CDR3 coding sequence is TGTGCCATCCGGGACAGGGGATTCAATGAGCAGTTCTTC. The rearrangement links TRBV10-3 to TRBJ2-1, with 10 bases lining up with TRBD1. CDR1 is ENHRY, CDR2 SYGVKD, per germline. With V trimmed by 8 bases and J by 6 bases, 4 bases remained unmatched. CDR3 length: 13 amino acids.

This chain links TRBV18 with TRBJ1-1, with 9 bases fitting TRBD1. Germline CDR1 reads KGHSH; CDR2 reads LQKENI. The J segment lost 7 bases and the V segment lost 6 bases, leaving 9 bases of the junction unmatched. The CDR3 runs to 14 residues. The CDR3 DNA is TGTGCCAGCTCCCAAAGGGGGGACAGGGATGAAGCTTTCTTT. Its translation: CASSQRGDRDEAFF.

This chain joins TRBV4-1 and TRBJ1-3, with TRBD1 as a possible D gene (5 bases). Trimming removed 1 base at V and 3 bases at J, with 19 bases between. Germline CDR1 and CDR2: MGHRA and YSYEKL. The CDR3 runs 18 residues. The CDR3 reads CASSQGGVRGLYGNTIYF. CDR3 bases: TGCGCCAGCAGCCAAGGGGGGGTTCGGGGATTATATGGAAACACCATATATTTT.

The J gene is TRBJ2-3, the V gene TRBV4-1; 11 nucleotides match TRBD2. Germline CDR1 reads MGHRA; CDR2 reads YSYEKL. The CDR3 contains 20 residues. The V segment lost 1 base and the J segment 4 bases; nucleotides outside the gene matches: 16. The CDR3 reads CASSQGERFLAGGGADTQYF. For the CDR3, the DNA is TGCGCCAGCAGCCAAGGAGAAAGGTTCCTAGCGGGAGGAGGCGCAGATACGCAGTATTTT.

The chain is built from TRBV6-6 and TRBJ1-3; maybe TRBD1 (6 bases). This CDR3 is built from 13 residues. Germline CDR1 and CDR2: MNHNY and SVGAGI (reference sequence). The DNA for the CDR3 is TGTGCTGGGGGGGGCTCCTCTGGAAACACCATATATTTT. The encoded protein is CAGGGSSGNTIYF.

The chain has TRBV2 and TRBJ1-4; D perhaps matches TRBD1 (6 bases). The V gene lost 6 bases and the J gene lost 5 bases, with 13 bases spanning the gap. The length of the CDR3 is 14 residues. CDR1 and CDR2 (germline): SNHLY, FYNNEI. Here the CDR3 DNA reads TGTGCCAGCAGCATACAGGGAGCGAATGAAAAACTGTTTTTT. This gives the protein CASSIQGANEKLFF.

The rearrangement joins TRBV5-1 to TRBJ1-1, with D maybe TRBD1 (5 bases). Trimming shortened V by 4 bases and J by 6 bases, and 19 bases separated the two germline ends. CDR3 size: 15 residues. Germline V gene sequence: CDR1 SGHRS, CDR2 YFSETQ. The CDR3 coding sequence is TGCGCCAGCAGCCTAGCCGGGACGGGAGGGGCTGAAGCTTTCTTT. As protein: CASSLAGTGGAEAFF.

The V gene is TRBV5-6, the J gene TRBJ2-1, with 7 bases that match TRBD2. The V gene's germline CDR1 is SGHDT and CDR2 YYEEEE. The V segment lost 0 bases and the J segment 2 bases; nucleotides outside the gene matches: 2. The CDR3 is 15 residues long. CDR3 protein: CASSLGEGPYNEQFF. The CDR3 DNA follows: TGTGCCAGCAGCTTGGGGGAGGGCCCCTACAATGAGCAGTTCTTC.

The V gene is TRBV9, the J gene TRBJ1-1; the D gene is possibly TRBD1 (6 bases). Germline V gene lookup returns CDR1 SGDLS and CDR2 YYNGEE. The V gene lost 0 bases and the J gene lost 1 base, with 13 bases spanning the gap. This CDR3 is built from 16 residues. CDR3 residues: CASSVEEQGTNTEAFF. CDR3 sequence (DNA): TGTGCCAGCAGCGTAGAAGAGCAGGGGACGAACACTGAAGCTTTCTTT. Supplemented by reference TRBV9 and TRBJ1-1, the full variable domain reads DSGVTQTPKHLITATGQRVTLRCSPRSGDLSVYWYQQSLDQGLQFLIQYYNGEERAKGNILERFSAQQFPDLHSELNLSSLELGDSALYFCASSVEEQGTNTEAFFGQGTRLTVV.

A few counts support this clone. At the DNA level, this CDR3 is encoded by other sequences in the same sample as well. V and J are TRBV4-3 and TRBJ1-5, with D perhaps matching TRBD1 (5 bases). The V gene's germline CDR1 is LGHNA and CDR2 YSLEER. The CDR3 has 14 residues. V dropped 0 bases and J dropped 6 bases, with 9 bases sitting between them. As DNA, the CDR3 is TGCGCCAGCAGCCAAGAGGAGGGGCGTCAGCCCCAGCATTTT. This translates into CASSQEEGRQPQHF.

The chain combines TRBV5-1 with TRBJ2-7; 15 bases fit TRBD2. The junction had 7 bases not matched to a gene; V was cut back by 4 bases and J by 2 bases. The V gene's germline CDR1 is SGHRS and CDR2 YFSETQ. This CDR3 contains 17 residues. The CDR3: CASSAGTSGRSTYEQYF. For the CDR3, the DNA is TGCGCCAGCAGCGCCGGGACTAGCGGGAGGTCGACCTACGAGCAGTACTTC.

The CDR3 DNA follows: TGTGCCAGCAGCTTAGGGGGCAGGGGGGTTTTCTTT. Translation: CASSLGGRGVFF. The J gene is TRBJ1-1, the V gene TRBV7-8; the match to TRBD1 covers 7 bases. Germline V lookup: CDR1 SGHVS, CDR2 FQNEAQ. The CDR3 runs 12 residues. Losses at the gene ends were 1 base for V and 13 bases for J; bases not matched to a gene: 6.

The chain couples TRBV9 to TRBJ2-7; tentatively, D is TRBD1 (6 bases). The CDR3 covers 14 residues. V dropped 3 bases and J dropped 2 bases, with 12 bases sitting between them. The germline gives CDR1 SGDLS, CDR2 YYNGEE. The CDR3 spells CASSGDRTPYEQYF. For the CDR3, the DNA is TGTGCCAGCAGCGGCGACAGGACCCCCTACGAGCAGTACTTC.

The rearrangement joins TRBV7-3 to TRBJ2-1, with TRBD2 matching over 11 bases. The CDR3 is 16 residues long. The germline V gene has CDR1 SGHTA and CDR2 FQGTGA. The ends lost 3 bases at V and 8 bases at J; junction bases unmatched: 9. In nucleotides, the CDR3 is TGTGCCAGCAGCTTCAAGGCTAGCGGGGGGAACCATGAGCAGTTCTTC. Protein sequence: CASSFKASGGNHEQFF.

The V gene is TRBV7-8, the J gene TRBJ2-1; D is unclear. V lost 1 base to trimming and J lost 1 base, with 5 bases between them. CDR3 length: 14 amino acids. Looked up from germline, CDR1 is SGHVS and CDR2 is FQNEAQ. The CDR3 is CASSLDRSYNEQFF. In DNA form, the CDR3 reads TGTGCCAGCAGCTTAGATCGTTCCTACAATGAGCAGTTCTTC.

The J gene is TRBJ2-7, the V gene TRBV2; 7 bases are shared with TRBD2. Per the germline V gene, CDR1 is SNHLY and CDR2 is FYNNEI. CDR3 length equals 16 residues. V gave up 5 bases and J gave up 6 bases; unmatched junction bases: 16. CDR3 nucleotides: TGTGCCAGCAGTCCATTGACTAGCACTTTTTCCCGCGAGCAGTACTTC. Protein: CASSPLTSTFSREQYF.

The chain has TRBV27 and TRBJ2-1; TRBD2 matches at 9 bases. This CDR3 is built from 13 residues. CDR1 is MNHEY and CDR2 is SMNVEV in the germline V gene (reference sequence). The V gene end was trimmed by 9 bases and the J gene end by 5 bases; junction bases not matched to a gene: 5. The CDR3 loop reads CARGAGGDNEQFF. The CDR3 bases are TGTGCCAGAGGCGCGGGAGGGGACAATGAGCAGTTCTTC.

The genes are TRBV6-5 and TRBJ1-2; no reliable D call. The CDR3 length is 14 residues. The germline CDR1 and CDR2 sequences are MNHEY and SVGAGI. V lost 5 bases, J lost 8 bases, and 18 bases lay in between. The CDR3: CASSPPETAGGYTF. DNA of the CDR3: TGTGCCAGCAGTCCCCCCGAGACTGCCGGCGGCTACACCTTC.

The genes are TRBV7-2 and TRBJ2-7; 10 positions agree with TRBD1. Trimming took 5 bases from V and 6 from J; bases not matched to a gene: 4. Germline V gene lookup returns CDR1 SGHTA and CDR2 FQGNSA. This CDR3 contains 13 residues. The CDR3: CASSPDRGAEQYF. CDR3 DNA: TGTGCCAGCAGCCCGGACAGGGGGGCCGAGCAGTACTTC.

V gene TRBV19 combines with J gene TRBJ1-3; TRBD1 matches 7 bases. V dropped 4 bases and J dropped 0; count of bases not matched to a gene: 3. From germline, CDR1 is LNHDA and CDR2 SQIVND (reference sequence). CDR3 length: 15 amino acids. The chain's CDR3 is CASSTGQSSGNTIYF. CDR3 bases: TGTGCCAGTAGTACGGGACAGAGCTCTGGAAACACCATATATTTT.

CDR3 DNA sequence: TGTGCCAGCAGCTTAGAGGCAGGAATAGGCTATGGCTACACCTTC. Translation gives CASSLEAGIGYGYTF. This chain links TRBV7-8 with TRBJ1-2; no definite D call. The CDR3 is 15 amino acids. The germline CDR1 and CDR2 sequences are SGHVS and FQNEAQ. V was shortened by 1 base and J by 4 bases, with 13 bases between the two germline ends.

The chain carries TRBV10-1 and TRBJ2-1, with D possibly matching TRBD1 (6 bases). Trimming removed 0 bases at V and 6 bases at J, with 9 bases between. Germline V CDR1 and CDR2: WNHNN, SYGVQD (reference sequence). The CDR3 consists of 14 residues. The CDR3 region is CASSESTGFNEQFF. CDR3 sequence (DNA): TGCGCCAGCAGTGAGTCAACAGGGTTCAATGAGCAGTTCTTC.